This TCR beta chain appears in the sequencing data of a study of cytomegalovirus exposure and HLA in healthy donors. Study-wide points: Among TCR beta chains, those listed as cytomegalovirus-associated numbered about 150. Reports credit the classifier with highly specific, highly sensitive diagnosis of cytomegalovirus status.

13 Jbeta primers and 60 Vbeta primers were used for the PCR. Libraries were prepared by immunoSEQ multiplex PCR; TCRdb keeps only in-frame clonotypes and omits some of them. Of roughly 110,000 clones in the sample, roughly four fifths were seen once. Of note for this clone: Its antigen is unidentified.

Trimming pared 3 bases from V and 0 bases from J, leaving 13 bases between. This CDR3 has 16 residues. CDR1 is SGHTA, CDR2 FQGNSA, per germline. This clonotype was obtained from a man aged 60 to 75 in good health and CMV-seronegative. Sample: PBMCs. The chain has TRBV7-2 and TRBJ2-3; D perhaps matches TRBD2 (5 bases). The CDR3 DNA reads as TGTGCCAGCAGCTTGAGGGCAGCGTCTAGCACAGATACGCAGTATTTT. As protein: CASSLRAASSTDTQYF. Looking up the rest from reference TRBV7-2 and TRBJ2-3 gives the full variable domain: GAGVSQSPSNKVTEKGKDVELRCDPISGHTALYWYRQSLGQGLEFLIYFQGNSAPDKSGLPSDRFSAERTGGSVSTLTIQRTQQEDSAVYLCASSLRAASSTDTQYFGPGTRLTVL.